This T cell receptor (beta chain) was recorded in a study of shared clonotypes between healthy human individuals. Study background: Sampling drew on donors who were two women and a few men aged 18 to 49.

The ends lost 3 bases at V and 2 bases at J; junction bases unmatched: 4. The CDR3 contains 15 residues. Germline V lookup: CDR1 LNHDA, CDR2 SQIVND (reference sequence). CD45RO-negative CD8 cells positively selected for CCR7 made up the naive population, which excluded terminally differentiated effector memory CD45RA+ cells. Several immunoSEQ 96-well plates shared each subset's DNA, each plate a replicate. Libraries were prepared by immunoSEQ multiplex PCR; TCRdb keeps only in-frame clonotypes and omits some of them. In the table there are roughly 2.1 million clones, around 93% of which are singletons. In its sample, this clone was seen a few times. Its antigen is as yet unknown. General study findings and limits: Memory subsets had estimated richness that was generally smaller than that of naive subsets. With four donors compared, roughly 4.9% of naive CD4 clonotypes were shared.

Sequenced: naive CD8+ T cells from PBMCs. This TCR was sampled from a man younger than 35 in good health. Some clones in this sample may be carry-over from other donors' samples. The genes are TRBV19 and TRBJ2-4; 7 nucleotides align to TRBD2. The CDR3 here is CASSIPGGTKNIQYF. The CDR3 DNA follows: TGTGCCAGTAGTATTCCCGGGGGGACCAAAAACATTCAGTACTTC.